The 30 T cell receptor beta chains below come from one sample, sequenced in a study of cytomegalovirus exposure and HLA in healthy donors. Measured with immunoSEQ multiplex PCR; TCRdb has only the in-frame clones, and not every one. Here the sample spans under 400,000 clones, 86% being singletons. Sequenced: PBMCs. These receptors came from a woman aged 18-29 years in good health and CMV-seronegative.

The chain carries TRBV29-1 and TRBJ2-1; 12 bases agree with TRBD2. Germline loops: CDR1 SQVTM, CDR2 ANQGSEA. The CDR3 sequence is 16 residues long. V trimming: 5 bases; J trimming: 8 bases; junction bases outside the gene matches: 13. CDR3 protein: CSVPGLAGLELDEQFF. As DNA, the CDR3 is TGCAGCGTTCCGGGACTAGCGGGCCTAGAGCTAGATGAGCAGTTCTTC.

The gene calls are TRBV28 and TRBJ1-2; 7 bases align to TRBD1. The CDR3 totals 13 residues. V lost 6 bases to trimming and J lost 8 bases; unmatched junction nucleotides: 9. Germline CDR1 reads MDHEN; CDR2 reads SYDVKM. CDR3 region: CASSTGARNGYTF. CDR3 nucleotide sequence: TGTGCCAGCAGCACAGGGGCGCGCAACGGCTACACCTTC.

V is TRBV30 and J is TRBJ2-7, with a weak D call TRBD2 (5 bases). The CDR3 sequence is 15 residues long. CDR1 GTSNPN and CDR2 SVGIG come from the germline V gene (reference sequence). Deletions cut 0 bases from V and 0 bases from J, with 12 bases between. DNA of the CDR3: TGTGCCTGGAGTGTACCAGGACTCTCCTCCTACGAGCAGTACTTC. This sequence encodes CAWSVPGLSSYEQYF.

This rearrangement joins TRBV11-2 to TRBJ1-1; 9 bases align to TRBD1. The junction had 16 bases not matched to a gene; V was cut back by 7 bases and J by 1 base. From germline, CDR1 is SGHAT and CDR2 FQNNGV. The CDR3 contains 18 residues. CDR3 region: CASTSGPDRGGQNTEAFF. CDR3 sequence (DNA): TGTGCCAGCACCTCTGGTCCGGACAGGGGAGGCCAGAACACTGAAGCTTTCTTT. Using reference TRBV11-2 and TRBJ1-1 for the parts outside the CDR3, the full variable domain is EAGVAQSPRYKIIEKRQSVAFWCNPISGHATLYWYQQILGQGPKLLIQFQNNGVVDDSQLPKDRFSAERLKGVDSTLKIQPAKLEDSAVYLCASTSGPDRGGQNTEAFFGQGTRLTVV.

The gene calls are TRBV2 and TRBJ2-1; D is undetermined. Trimming left V 2 bases short and J 0 bases short, with 14 bases between. From germline, CDR1 is SNHLY and CDR2 FYNNEI. CDR3 length equals 17 residues. CDR3 nucleotide sequence: TGTGCCAGCAGTGAAAACCGGGTATCGATCTCCTACAATGAGCAGTTCTTC. Its translation: CASSENRVSISYNEQFF. Full variable domain (remainder filled in from reference TRBV2 and TRBJ2-1): EPEVTQTPSHQVTQMGQEVILRCVPISNHLYFYWYRQILGQKVEFLVSFYNNEISEKSEIFDDQFSVERPDGSNFTLKIRSTKLEDSAMYFCASSENRVSISYNEQFFGPGTRLTVL.

V and J are TRBV6-5 and TRBJ1-1, with 9 positions matching TRBD1. V lost 6 bases and J lost 3; bases outside the gene matches: 5. Germline V gene sequence: CDR1 MNHEY, CDR2 SVGAGI. This CDR3 has 14 residues. The CDR3, as DNA: TGTGCCAGCAGGCTGGGACAGGGCCACACTGAAGCTTTCTTT. Its translation: CASRLGQGHTEAFF.

This clone was detected once. V usage is TRBV6-1 and J usage is TRBJ2-6, with D uncertain. There are 15 residues in the CDR3. V was pared by 2 bases and J by 2 bases, with 7 bases between. Germline loops: CDR1 MNHNS, CDR2 SASEGT. CDR3 in amino acids: CASSEPGAGANVLTF. DNA of the CDR3: TGTGCCAGCAGTGAACCGGGTGCTGGGGCCAACGTCCTGACTTTC.

The chain recombines TRBV5-1 with TRBJ2-1, with TRBD1 identical over 9 bases. V was pared by 2 bases and J by 9 bases, with 15 bases of the junction left unmatched. CDR1 and CDR2 from the germline V gene are SGHRS and YFSETQ. The CDR3 totals 17 residues. The CDR3 bases are TGCGCCAGCAGCTTAAATGCCGGGACAGGGTTTAGGGGTGAGCAGTTCTTC. Its translation is CASSLNAGTGFRGEQFF.

V is TRBV15 and J is TRBJ2-7; perhaps TRBD2 as D (5 bases). V lost 4 bases, J lost 2 bases, and 21 bases lay in between. CDR1 LNHNV and CDR2 YYDKDF come from the germline V gene (reference sequence). This CDR3 comprises 17 residues. The chain's CDR3 is CATSKGPGSLRTYEQYF. The CDR3 DNA is TGTGCCACCAGCAAAGGACCGGGGAGCCTTCGAACCTACGAGCAGTACTTC. The variable domain in full, with the rest retrieved from reference TRBV15 and TRBJ2-7, is DAMVIQNPRYQVTQFGKPVTLSCSQTLNHNVMYWYQQKSSQAPKLLFHYYDKDFNNEADTPDNFQSRRPNTSFCFLDIRSPGLGDTAMYLCATSKGPGSLRTYEQYFGPGTRLTVT.

This chain links TRBV5-1 with TRBJ2-3; the match to TRBD2 covers 9 bases. Germline V gives CDR1 SGHRS, CDR2 YFSETQ. The CDR3 extends over 15 amino acids. V shed 4 bases and J 5 bases; nucleotides not matched to a gene: 8. Here the CDR3 reads CASSRLAGEGDTQYF. The DNA of the CDR3 is TGCGCCAGCAGCAGGTTAGCGGGAGAGGGAGATACGCAGTATTTT.

The chain recombines TRBV29-1 with TRBJ2-3, with D unclear. This CDR3 spans 13 amino acids. The germline V and J ends were trimmed by 2 bases and 0 bases, with 6 bases remaining between them. The germline CDR1 and CDR2 sequences are SQVTM and ANQGSEA. This CDR3 is CSVETRSTDTQYF. CDR3 sequence (DNA): TGCAGCGTTGAAACAAGAAGCACAGATACGCAGTATTTT.

Note on this clone: The germline gene is not matched at one end of the junction; a read error may be the cause. The J gene is TRBJ1-2, the V gene TRBV2; unclear D gene. The germline CDR1 and CDR2 sequences are SNHLY and FYNNEI. This CDR3 comprises 16 residues. This chain's CDR3 is CASSEGGSTANYGYTF. CDR3 sequence (DNA): TGTGCCAGCAGCGAAGGAGGCTCGACGGCCAACTATGGCTACACCTTC.

The rearrangement links TRBV7-3 to TRBJ1-2; D is perhaps TRBD1 (5 bases). This CDR3 contains 13 residues. Per germline, CDR1 SGHTA and CDR2 FQGTGA. V lost 2 bases and J 8 bases, leaving 12 bases between the germline ends. CDR3: CASSLGGAYGYTF. CDR3 DNA sequence: TGTGCCAGCAGCTTAGGAGGGGCCTACGGCTACACCTTC.

A few counts support this clone. The chain uses TRBV27 and TRBJ2-7, with 9 bases aligning to TRBD1. The germline gives CDR1 MNHEY, CDR2 SMNVEV (reference sequence). The CDR3 is made up of 14 amino acids. V was pared by 6 bases and J by 3 bases, with 6 bases of the junction left unmatched. The CDR3 nucleotides read TGTGCCAGCAGCATACAGGGGGCAGGCTACGAGCAGTACTTC. It yields the protein CASSIQGAGYEQYF.

The V call is TRBV19, the J call TRBJ1-2, with D tentatively TRBD1 (5 bases). Germline lookup yields CDR1 LNHDA and CDR2 SQIVND (reference sequence). This CDR3 has 14 amino acids. Trimming pared 4 bases from V and 4 bases from J, leaving 13 bases between. The DNA for the CDR3 is TGTGCCAGTAGTACCGACAGATTGGGCTATGGCTACACCTTC. It yields the protein CASSTDRLGYGYTF.

The genes are TRBV5-6 and TRBJ1-5; D remains unclear. Trimming took off 1 base at V and 2 bases at J, with 10 bases between the two ends. Germline V gives CDR1 SGHDT, CDR2 YYEEEE. The CDR3 is made up of 15 amino acids. In nucleotides, the CDR3 is TGTGCCAGCAGCTTGAGAGGGATGGGCAATCAGCCCCAGCATTTT. Translating gives CASSLRGMGNQPQHF. Full variable domain (outside the CDR3, taken from reference TRBV5-6 and TRBJ1-5): DAGVTQSPTHLIKTRGQQVTLRCSPKSGHDTVSWYQQALGQGPQFIFQYYEEEERQRGNFPDRFSGHQFPNYSSELNVNALLLGDSALYLCASSLRGMGNQPQHFGDGTRLSIL.

The table lists this clone with a count of one. V is TRBV4-2 and J is TRBJ2-7; TRBD2 matches at 8 bases. Unmatched junction bases numbered 2, after V lost 10 bases and J lost 0 bases. Germline CDR1 is LGHNA and CDR2 is YNFKEQ. This CDR3 comprises 12 residues. The CDR3 loop reads CATSGSSYEQYF. CDR3 nucleotide sequence: TGTGCCACAAGCGGGAGCTCCTACGAGCAGTACTTC.

J is TRBJ2-2 and V is TRBV7-9, with 10 nucleotides matching TRBD2. Germline loops: CDR1 SEHNR, CDR2 FQNEAQ (reference sequence). The V gene end was trimmed by 2 bases and the J gene end by 2 bases; junction bases not matched to a gene: 5. CDR3 length equals 17 residues. In nucleotides, the CDR3 is TGTGCCAGCAGCTTAAGTTGGACTAGCGGCAACACCGGGGAGCTGTTTTTT. Its protein product is CASSLSWTSGNTGELFF.

This clone appeared once. The chain has TRBV28 and TRBJ2-5; TRBD2 agrees at 9 bases. CDR1 and CDR2 from the germline V gene are MDHEN and SYDVKM. This CDR3 is built from 17 residues. The V segment lost 4 bases and the J segment 2 bases; nucleotides outside the gene matches: 11. This CDR3 is CASSSGLELAGQETQYF. The CDR3 DNA sequence: TGTGCCAGCAGTTCAGGGTTAGAGCTAGCGGGGCAAGAGACCCAGTACTTC.

The chain uses TRBV5-4 and TRBJ1-1, with 7 nucleotides matching TRBD1. The CDR3 covers 15 residues. Germline CDR1 and CDR2: SGHNT and YYREEE (reference sequence). With V trimmed by 2 bases and J by 1 base, 5 bases remained unmatched. This CDR3 is CASSLKGTENTEAFF. CDR3 nucleotide sequence: TGTGCCAGCAGCTTAAAAGGGACAGAGAACACTGAAGCTTTCTTT.

This clone showed up just once. V usage is TRBV6-1 and J usage is TRBJ1-5; 7 bases map to TRBD1. The V gene end was trimmed by 7 bases and the J gene end by 0 bases; junction bases not matched to a gene: 6. From germline, CDR1 is MNHNS and CDR2 SASEGT. CDR3 length: 15 residues. This chain's CDR3 is CASTLTGYSNQPQHF. CDR3 DNA sequence: TGTGCCAGCACCCTGACAGGGTATAGCAATCAGCCCCAGCATTTT.

The rearrangement joins TRBV7-3 to TRBJ2-7, with 13 bases identical to TRBD2. The CDR3 runs 15 residues. The germline gives CDR1 SGHTA, CDR2 FQGTGA. The V gene end was trimmed by 5 bases and the J gene end by 6 bases; junction bases not matched to a gene: 7. The DNA for the CDR3 is TGTGCCAGCAGCCCCGGACTAGCGGGAGAGGGCGAGCAGTACTTC. It yields the protein CASSPGLAGEGEQYF.

The chain has TRBV27 and TRBJ2-7; D is ambiguous. V lost 5 bases to trimming and J lost 0 bases, with 8 bases between them. Per germline, CDR1 MNHEY and CDR2 SMNVEV (reference sequence). CDR3 length: 13 residues. The CDR3 protein is CASSPLSSYEQYF. The CDR3, as DNA: TGTGCCAGCAGTCCCCTCAGCTCCTACGAGCAGTACTTC.

This chain joins TRBV30 and TRBJ2-1; D possibly corresponds to TRBD1 (10 bases). The CDR3 runs 20 residues. Trimming took 1 base from V and 4 from J, leaving 29 bases between them. Germline values: CDR1 GTSNPN, CDR2 SVGIG (reference sequence). CDR3 sequence (DNA): TGTGCCTGGAGTGGAGCTGGACAGGGGGTAGCGGGAGCGAATTACAATGAGCAGTTCTTC. Its translation is CAWSGAGQGVAGANYNEQFF.

The chain recombines TRBV4-1 with TRBJ1-3; maybe TRBD1 (6 bases). Between the trimmed V and J ends, which lost 3 bases and 0 bases, there was a span of 18 bases. The V gene's germline CDR1 is MGHRA and CDR2 YSYEKL. CDR3 length: 18 residues. CDR3 bases: TGCGCCAGCAGCCACCTTGCCCGACAGGCGGCCTCTGGAAACACCATATATTTT. As protein: CASSHLARQAASGNTIYF.

V gene TRBV2 combines with J gene TRBJ1-2; perhaps TRBD1 as D (6 bases). V was pared by 7 bases and J by 11 bases, with 17 bases between. This CDR3 is 12 amino acids long. Germline values: CDR1 SNHLY, CDR2 FYNNEI. For the CDR3, the DNA is TGTGCCAGCATGCGGACAGAGACACCTTACACCTTC. It encodes CASMRTETPYTF.

The chain employs TRBV7-9 and TRBJ2-3; possible D gene TRBD2, 6 bases. CDR3 length equals 15 residues. In germline, CDR1 is SEHNR, CDR2 FQNEAQ (reference sequence). V was cut by 5 bases and J by 1 base, with 13 bases left in between. The CDR3 bases are TGTGCCAGCAGCCCCACCAAGCGGGGCACAGATACGCAGTATTTT. It encodes CASSPTKRGTDTQYF.

The V gene is TRBV28, the J gene TRBJ2-1, with TRBD2 matching over 12 bases. The V gene end was trimmed by 5 bases and the J gene end by 0 bases; junction bases not matched to a gene: 14. This CDR3 has 20 amino acids. Germline V CDR1 and CDR2: MDHEN, SYDVKM. CDR3 nucleotide sequence: TGTGCCAGCAGTCAAACCCGAACGCGACTAGCGGGGGTCTCCTACAATGAGCAGTTCTTC. Translated: CASSQTRTRLAGVSYNEQFF.

This chain links TRBV19 with TRBJ2-4, with 7 bases identical to TRBD2. The germline CDR1 and CDR2 sequences are LNHDA and SQIVND (reference sequence). Losses at the gene ends were 3 bases for V and 1 base for J; bases not matched to a gene: 6. There are 16 residues in the CDR3. The CDR3 bases are TGTGCCAGTAGTATGGGAGGGTCGGTGGCCAAAAACATTCAGTACTTC. Translation: CASSMGGSVAKNIQYF.

The chain carries TRBV2 and TRBJ1-1, with 8 bases identical to TRBD1. CDR3 size: 15 residues. The germline gives CDR1 SNHLY, CDR2 FYNNEI. Trimming removed 6 bases from V and 4 bases from J; junction bases left unmatched: 10. Here the CDR3 reads CASRMDRAGGTEAFF. In nucleotides, the CDR3 is TGTGCCAGCAGGATGGACAGGGCAGGGGGCACTGAAGCTTTCTTT.